Below are 10 T cell receptor beta chains sequenced from a single sample in a study of OX40 agonist ivuxolimab in advanced cancers. The method was immunoSEQ multiplex PCR; TCRdb's version includes in-frame clones alone and lacks a portion of them. Here the sample spans about 76,000 clones, around four fifths being singletons. The specimen comprised CD4+ or CD8+ T cells sorted from blood, sampled in a trial of the OX40 agonist ivuxolimab. The receptors derive from an adult with an advanced solid tumor such as melanoma, head and neck, liver or kidney cancer.

This sequence joins TRBV11-2 and TRBJ2-5; TRBD1 agrees at 7 bases. The CDR3 contains 15 residues. Unmatched junction bases numbered 6, after V lost 2 bases and J lost 3 bases. CDR1 and CDR2 from the germline V gene are SGHAT and FQNNGV. The CDR3 DNA is TGTGCCAGCAGCTTAAATGTCGGGACAGAAGAGACCCAGTACTTC. Translated: CASSLNVGTEETQYF. The complete variable domain, with remaining parts taken from reference TRBV11-2 and TRBJ2-5, reads EAGVAQSPRYKIIEKRQSVAFWCNPISGHATLYWYQQILGQGPKLLIQFQNNGVVDDSQLPKDRFSAERLKGVDSTLKIQPAKLEDSAVYLCASSLNVGTEETQYFGPGTRLLVL.

The chain employs TRBV28 and TRBJ1-2; possibly TRBD1 for D (6 bases). Trimming removed 8 bases at V and 8 bases at J, with 18 bases between. The V gene's germline CDR1 is MDHEN and CDR2 SYDVKM. The CDR3 runs to 13 residues. The CDR3: CASDPGAVSGYTF. The CDR3 DNA follows: TGTGCCAGCGACCCAGGGGCGGTATCCGGCTACACCTTC.

The chain carries TRBV2 and TRBJ2-7; 12 bases map to TRBD2. There are 14 residues in the CDR3. Germline CDR1 is SNHLY and CDR2 is FYNNEI. V was clipped by 10 bases and J by 3 bases; unmatched bases: 7. The chain's CDR3 is CATSGLAGLYEQYF. DNA for the CDR3: TGTGCCACCTCGGGACTAGCGGGCCTCTACGAGCAGTACTTC.

The V gene is TRBV19, the J gene TRBJ2-5; D is ambiguous. Trimming took 7 bases from V and 2 from J, leaving 11 bases between them. Germline assignment: CDR1 LNHDA and CDR2 SQIVND (reference sequence). There are 13 residues in the CDR3. CDR3 in amino acids: CASKASFQETQYF. CDR3 nucleotide sequence: TGTGCCAGTAAAGCGTCATTTCAAGAGACCCAGTACTTC.

This chain links TRBV7-2 with TRBJ1-6; D might be TRBD1 (5 bases). The CDR3 consists of 13 residues. V lost 1 base and J 10 bases, leaving 8 bases between the germline ends. The germline gives CDR1 SGHTA, CDR2 FQGNSA. CDR3 in amino acids: CASSLEEGSPLHF. The CDR3 bases are TGTGCCAGCAGCTTAGAAGAGGGGTCACCCCTCCACTTT.

This clone was recorded many times. V usage is TRBV7-5 and J usage is TRBJ2-7; the DNA was not used to check the table's D call, TRBD2. TRBV7-5 is a pseudogene locus. CDR3 length: 16 residues. The CDR3 bases are TGTGCCAGAAGCTTAGGAGCCCGTTATGCGGTTAACGAGCAGTACTTC. This codes for CARSLGARYAVNEQYF.

The chain carries TRBV6-1 and TRBJ1-2, with a possible D match to TRBD1 (6 bases). Trimming removed 6 bases at V and 3 bases at J, with 17 bases between. CDR1 MNHNS and CDR2 SASEGT come from the germline V gene. This CDR3 is built from 15 residues. The chain's CDR3 is CASSQTPSGDYGYTF. The CDR3 nucleotides are TGTGCCAGCAGCCAAACCCCCTCAGGGGACTATGGCTACACCTTC.

V gene TRBV27 combines with J gene TRBJ2-1, with D perhaps TRBD2 (5 bases). CDR3 length: 11 residues. Per the germline V gene, CDR1 is MNHEY and CDR2 is SMNVEV (reference sequence). V was trimmed by 6 bases and J by 8 bases, leaving 8 bases between them. CDR3 nucleotides: TGTGCCAGCAGGGACTTAGATGAGCAGTTCTTC. As protein: CASRDLDEQFF.

This sequence joins TRBV5-6 and TRBJ2-7, with D unresolved. Looked up from germline, CDR1 is SGHDT and CDR2 is YYEEEE. CDR3 length: 12 amino acids. V lost 2 bases and J 3 bases, leaving 6 bases between the germline ends. CDR3 nucleotides: TGTGCCAGCAGCTTAAATCTCTACGAGCAGTACTTC. This gives the protein CASSLNLYEQYF.

The chain uses TRBV6-1 and TRBJ1-1; 7 nucleotides match TRBD1. V shed 10 bases and J 5 bases; nucleotides not matched to a gene: 13. The V gene's germline CDR1 is MNHNS and CDR2 SASEGT. This CDR3 is 14 amino acids long. CDR3 amino acids: CATCGEGGRTEAFF. For the CDR3, the DNA is TGTGCCACCTGCGGGGAAGGGGGCCGTACTGAAGCTTTCTTT.